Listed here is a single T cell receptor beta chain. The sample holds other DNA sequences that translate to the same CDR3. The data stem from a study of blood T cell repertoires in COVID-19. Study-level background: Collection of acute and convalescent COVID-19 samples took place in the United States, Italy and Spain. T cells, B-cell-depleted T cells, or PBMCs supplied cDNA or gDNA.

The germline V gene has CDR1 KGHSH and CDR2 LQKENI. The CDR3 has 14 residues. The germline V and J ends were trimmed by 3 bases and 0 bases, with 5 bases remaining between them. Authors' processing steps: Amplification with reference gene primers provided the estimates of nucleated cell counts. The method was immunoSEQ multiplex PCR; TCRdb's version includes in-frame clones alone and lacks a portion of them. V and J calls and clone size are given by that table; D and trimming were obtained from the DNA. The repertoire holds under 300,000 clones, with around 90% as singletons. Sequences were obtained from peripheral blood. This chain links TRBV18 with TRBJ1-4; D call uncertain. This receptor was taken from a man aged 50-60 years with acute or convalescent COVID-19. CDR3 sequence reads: CASSPIATNEKLFF. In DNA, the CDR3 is TGTGCCAGCTCACCTATTGCAACTAATGAAAAACTGTTTTTT.